These 16 T cell receptor beta chains were all obtained from the same sample, sequenced in a study of T-cell memory formation after mild COVID-19. TCRdb processed the 5' RACE reads anew with MiXCR; each CDR3 protein has one entry. The sample shows hundreds of thousands of distinct CDR3 sequences, about a fifth of them seen only once. Input material: PBMCs or a T cell subset sorted from them (not recorded which). The receptors here all came from an adult woman who had mild COVID-19 (a few samples of this study predate the infection). Cell type and time point are not known.

This clonotype was seen a handful of times. CDR3 DNA sequence: TGTGCCACCAGTGATACCAACCCCACAGGGGGCCATGGCTACACCTTC. Protein product: CATSDTNPTGGHGYTF. The chain is built from TRBV24-1 and TRBJ1-2; 9 nucleotides match TRBD1. With 3 bases clipped from V and 6 bases from J, the junction kept 10 bases outside the gene matches. This CDR3 region has 16 residues. CDR1 KGHDR and CDR2 SFDVKD come from the germline V gene.

The chain has TRBV19 and TRBJ2-7; D is ambiguous. Germline V CDR1 and CDR2: LNHDA, SQIVND (reference sequence). The V gene lost 6 bases and the J gene lost 0 bases, with 6 bases spanning the gap. The CDR3 is 12 residues long. CDR3 sequence reads: CASRGNSYEQYF. The CDR3 DNA follows: TGTGCCAGTAGGGGCAACTCCTACGAGCAGTACTTC.

The J gene is TRBJ1-5, the V gene TRBV7-2; no clear D. The germline V and J ends were trimmed by 1 base and 0 bases, with 10 bases remaining between them. The germline V gene encodes CDR1 SGHTA and CDR2 FQGNSA. There are 16 residues in the CDR3. CDR3 residues: CASSLVALDSNQPQHF. For the CDR3, the DNA is TGTGCCAGCAGCTTAGTGGCACTAGATAGCAATCAGCCCCAGCATTTT. Using reference TRBV7-2 and TRBJ1-5 for the parts outside the CDR3, the full variable domain is GAGVSQSPSNKVTEKGKDVELRCDPISGHTALYWYRQSLGQGLEFLIYFQGNSAPDKSGLPSDRFSAERTGGSVSTLTIQRTQQEDSAVYLCASSLVALDSNQPQHFGDGTRLSIL.

This clonotype was observed many times. The chain uses TRBV5-1 and TRBJ2-7; 7 nucleotides align to TRBD1. V trimming: 2 bases; J trimming: 2 bases; junction bases outside the gene matches: 7. CDR3 size: 15 residues. Germline V lookup: CDR1 SGHRS, CDR2 YFSETQ. CDR3 DNA sequence: TGCGCCAGCAGCTTTCAAGGGACAGAGACCTACGAGCAGTACTTC. This translates into CASSFQGTETYEQYF.

This clonotype was recorded a few times. V and J are TRBV12-3 or TRBV12-4 and TRBJ2-7, with a tentative D call TRBD2 (5 bases). This CDR3 comprises 15 residues. V was shortened by 6 bases and J by 4 bases, with 19 bases between the two germline ends. CDR3 nucleotide sequence: TGTGCCAGCAGCCACGGGGATGGTCGTGGGTACGAGCAGTACTTC. This translates into CASSHGDGRGYEQYF.

The table lists this clonotype with a few counts. J is TRBJ1-5 and V is TRBV7-2; no reliable D call. Between the trimmed V and J ends, which lost 4 bases and 0 bases, there was a span of 10 bases. This CDR3 is 15 amino acids long. CDR1 and CDR2 (germline): SGHTA, FQGNSA. The CDR3 coding sequence is TGTGCCAGCAGCTCGACGGAAGATAGCAATCAGCCCCAGCATTTT. Encoded protein: CASSSTEDSNQPQHF.

At least ten counts were recorded for this clonotype. V gene TRBV7-9 combines with J gene TRBJ2-2; 9 nucleotides align to TRBD1. With V trimmed by 3 bases and J by 3 bases, 2 bases remained unmatched. This CDR3 region has 15 residues. CDR1 is SEHNR, CDR2 FQNEAQ, per germline (reference sequence). As DNA, the CDR3 is TGTGCCAGCAGCTTTTGGACAGGGGACACCGGGGAGCTGTTTTTT. As protein: CASSFWTGDTGELFF.

This clonotype was recorded at least ten times. This sequence joins TRBV5-1 and TRBJ1-1; D possibly corresponds to TRBD1 (6 bases). V shed 7 bases and J shed 0 bases, with 28 bases lying between them. The length of the CDR3 is 19 residues. Germline V gene data show CDR1 as SGHRS and CDR2 as YFSETQ. CDR3 amino acids: CASAFRYLRQGRLNTEAFF. CDR3 sequence (DNA): TGCGCCAGCGCATTCAGGTATCTACGCCAGGGGAGGTTGAACACTGAAGCTTTCTTT.

There are a few counts of this clonotype. The rearrangement joins TRBV5-1 to TRBJ2-5; 8 positions agree with TRBD2. V dropped 0 bases and J dropped 1; count of bases not matched to a gene: 5. This CDR3 has 16 amino acids. The germline V gene encodes CDR1 SGHRS and CDR2 YFSETQ. CDR3 nucleotide sequence: TGCGCCAGCAGCTTGGCCGGGGGGGGCATCCAAGAGACCCAGTACTTC. Translation: CASSLAGGGIQETQYF.

This chain connects TRBV4-2 to TRBJ2-7; D uncertain. In germline, CDR1 is LGHNA, CDR2 YNFKEQ. The CDR3 is 13 amino acids. Trimming removed 4 bases from V and 3 bases from J, with 10 bases in between. The CDR3 bases are TGTGCCAGCAGCCCCCGCGGTGTCTACGAGCAGTACTTC. Amino acid sequence: CASSPRGVYEQYF.

J is TRBJ1-2 and V is TRBV6-1, with a possible D match to TRBD1 (5 bases). Germline V gene lookup returns CDR1 MNHNS and CDR2 SASEGT. The CDR3 has 15 residues. V dropped 2 bases and J dropped 5 bases, with 15 bases sitting between them. The CDR3 sequence is CASSENPLGGYGYTF. CDR3 nucleotide sequence: TGTGCCAGCAGTGAAAACCCCTTGGGGGGGTATGGCTACACCTTC.

A few counts support this clonotype. The J gene is TRBJ2-7, the V gene TRBV21-1; TRBD1, the table's D call, was not compared with the DNA. TRBV21-1 is flagged as a pseudogene. This CDR3 region has 18 residues. The CDR3, as DNA: TGTGCCAGCAAGGAACCTGAGGACAGGGGGTCCAGCTCCTACGAGCAGTACTTC. This gives the protein CASKEPEDRGSSSYEQYF.

J is TRBJ1-5 and V is TRBV7-9; tentative D call: TRBD1 (6 bases). The CDR3 is 14 residues long. The V end was cut by 5 bases, the J end by 4 bases, with 12 bases between. Per the germline V gene, CDR1 is SEHNR and CDR2 is FQNEAQ (reference sequence). The CDR3 region is CASSDPGVNQPQHF. CDR3 coding DNA: TGTGCCAGCAGCGATCCAGGGGTGAATCAGCCCCAGCATTTT. The complete variable domain, with remaining parts taken from reference TRBV7-9 and TRBJ1-5, reads DTGVSQNPRHKITKRGQNVTFRCDPISEHNRLYWYRQTLGQGPEFLTYFQNEAQLEKSRLLSDRFSAERPKGSFSTLEIQRTEQGDSAMYLCASSDPGVNQPQHFGDGTRLSIL.

The V gene is TRBV7-2, the J gene TRBJ1-2, with 8 bases lining up with TRBD1. J was trimmed by 3 bases and V by 1 base; bases with no gene match: 7. The CDR3 has 16 amino acids. Germline V CDR1 and CDR2: SGHTA, FQGNSA. The CDR3 sequence is CASSLDLAGGYYGYTF. The CDR3 DNA is TGTGCCAGCAGCTTAGACCTAGCAGGGGGCTACTATGGCTACACCTTC.

This sequence joins TRBV5-1 and TRBJ2-7, with D perhaps TRBD1 (5 bases). The V end was cut by 0 bases, the J end by 0 bases, with 7 bases between. CDR3 length: 14 residues. The germline V gene encodes CDR1 SGHRS and CDR2 YFSETQ. This CDR3 is CASSLETASYEQYF. The CDR3 bases are TGCGCCAGCAGCTTGGAGACAGCCTCCTACGAGCAGTACTTC.

The rearrangement links TRBV3-1 to TRBJ1-1, with D uncertain. The CDR3 length is 15 residues. Per the germline V gene, CDR1 is LGHDT and CDR2 is YNNKEL (reference sequence). Trimming removed 4 bases at V and 6 bases at J, with 18 bases between. CDR3 sequence: CASSPPNQVFAEAFF. The CDR3, as DNA: TGTGCCAGCAGCCCACCAAATCAGGTTTTCGCTGAAGCTTTCTTT.